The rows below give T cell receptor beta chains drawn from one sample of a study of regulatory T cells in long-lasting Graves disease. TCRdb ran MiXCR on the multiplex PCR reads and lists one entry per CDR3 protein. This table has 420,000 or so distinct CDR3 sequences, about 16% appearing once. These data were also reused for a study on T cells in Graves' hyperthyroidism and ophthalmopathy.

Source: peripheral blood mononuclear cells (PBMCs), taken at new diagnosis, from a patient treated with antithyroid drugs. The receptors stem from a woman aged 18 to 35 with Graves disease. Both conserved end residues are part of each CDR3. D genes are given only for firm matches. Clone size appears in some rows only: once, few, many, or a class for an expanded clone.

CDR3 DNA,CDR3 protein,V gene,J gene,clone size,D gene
TGTGCCAGCAGTTTGACCAGGGAGAGTGAGCAGTTCTTC,CASSLTRESEQFF,TRBV27,TRBJ2-1,-,-
TGTGCCAGCAGTTCGGTTCTGGGGGGTAGTGGCACTGAAGCTTTCTTT,CASSSVLGGSGTEAFF,TRBV7-6,TRBJ1-1,-,-
TGTGCCAGCAGCGAAGGACGGAACAATGAGCAGTTCTTC,CASSEGRNNEQFF,TRBV7-8,TRBJ2-1,many,-
TGTGCCAGCAGCCAAAGTTCTAGCGGAACCGGGGAGCTGTTTTTT,CASSQSSSGTGELFF,TRBV3-1,TRBJ2-2,few,TRBD2
TGTGCCAGCAGCCGCGGCCGGGACAGGGGGCAAGAGACCCAGTACTTC,CASSRGRDRGQETQYF,TRBV4-2,TRBJ2-5,many,TRBD1
TGTGCCAGCACCCCGGGGGTAACCTACGAGCAGTACTTC,CASTPGVTYEQYF,TRBV7-9,TRBJ2-7,many,-
TGTGCCAGCTCTCCCCCCCGAACGGGACTAGCGGGAGTAAACCCCACCTCCTACAATGAGCAGTTCTTC,CASSPPRTGLAGVNPTSYNEQFF,TRBV12-3/TRBV12-4,TRBJ2-1,-,TRBD2
TGTGCCAGCAGCTTAGTACCTAGCGGGAGTATCTCGGATACGCAGTATTTT,CASSLVPSGSISDTQYF,TRBV11-2,TRBJ2-3,many,TRBD2
TGTGCCAGCAGTTCTCGGGACACGGCGGACGAGCAGTACTTC,CASSSRDTADEQYF,TRBV2,TRBJ2-7,many,-
TGTGCCAGCCGACTAGCGGGAGGAGAGACCCAGTACTTC,CASRLAGGETQYF,TRBV19,TRBJ2-5,-,TRBD2
TGTGCCAGCAGTCTCCGACTAGCGGGAGACATTGAGACCCAGTACTTC,CASSLRLAGDIETQYF,TRBV12-3/TRBV12-4,TRBJ2-5,many,TRBD2
TGTGCCAGCAGTCCACCCGGGACAGGGCCTTTGAATGAGCAGTTCTTC,CASSPPGTGPLNEQFF,TRBV28,TRBJ2-1,-,TRBD1
TGTGCCAGCAGCTTAGGTGTCTTCGGGATCGTAAATGAGCAGTTCTTC,CASSLGVFGIVNEQFF,TRBV11-2,TRBJ2-1,many,-
TGTGCCAGCAGCTTAAGCGGGAGCCACAATGAGCAGTTCTTC,CASSLSGSHNEQFF,TRBV11-2,TRBJ2-1,many,TRBD2
TGTGCCAGCAGCGTACAGGGAAGCTCCTACGAGCAGTACTTC,CASSVQGSSYEQYF,TRBV9,TRBJ2-7,-,-
TGTGCCAGCAGCTTAGCCTACGAGACCCAGTACTTC,CASSLAYETQYF,TRBV7-2,TRBJ2-5,many,-
TGTGCCAGCAGTTCCCGGGCCTACGAGCAGTACTTC,CASSSRAYEQYF,TRBV12-3/TRBV12-4,TRBJ2-7,few,-
TGTGCCAGCAGCGCTCACCCACAGGGGCCGAACACTGAAGCTTTCTTT,CASSAHPQGPNTEAFF,TRBV9,TRBJ1-1,many,TRBD1
TGTGCCAGCAGTGACAGTTTCAGGGGACTAGCGGGATGGAGGGACACAGATACGCAGTATTTT,CASSDSFRGLAGWRDTDTQYF,TRBV6-1,TRBJ2-3,many,TRBD2
TGTGCCAGTAGAGAACTAGCGGGACCACCCTACGAGCAGTACTTC,CASRELAGPPYEQYF,TRBV28,TRBJ2-7,-,TRBD2
TGCAGCGTGCGGACAGGCAATGAAAAACTGTTTTTT,CSVRTGNEKLFF,TRBV29-1,TRBJ1-4,many,TRBD1
TGTGCCAGCAGAAATGGAAAGGCTTACACCGGGGAGCTGTTTTTT,CASRNGKAYTGELFF,TRBV27,TRBJ2-2,-,-
TGTGCCAGCAGCCCCCTCAGGGGGCCCCAAGAGACCCAGTACTTC,CASSPLRGPQETQYF,TRBV7-9,TRBJ2-5,-,TRBD1
TGCGCCAGCAGCCAAGATCTAAGGACGAGCACTGAAGCTTTCTTT,CASSQDLRTSTEAFF,TRBV4-3,TRBJ1-1,-,-
TGTGCCAGCAGCTTCCCACCACCAACCTATGGCTACACCTTC,CASSFPPPTYGYTF,TRBV7-2,TRBJ1-2,many,-
TGTGCCAGCAGGAGTCTCGGACCTAAGAATGAGCAGTTCTTC,CASRSLGPKNEQFF,TRBV7-8,TRBJ2-1,-,-
TGTGCCAGCAGCCTTCAGGACAGGGGTTATGGCTACACCTTC,CASSLQDRGYGYTF,TRBV27,TRBJ1-2,-,TRBD1
TGTGCCAGCGGAAGACAGGACGCCTACGAGCAGTACTTC,CASGRQDAYEQYF,TRBV27,TRBJ2-7,few,-
TGTGCCAGCAGTGGACCTAATAGCGGGATAAGGTCCTACGAGCAGTACTTC,CASSGPNSGIRSYEQYF,TRBV6-1,TRBJ2-7,many,TRBD2
TGTGCCAGCTCATCCGACAGGGCCACTGAAGCTTTCTTT,CASSSDRATEAFF,TRBV18,TRBJ1-1,many,TRBD1
TGTGCCACCAGCAGAGATTTGGAGGGTTTAGGCTCCTACAATGAGCAGTTCTTC,CATSRDLEGLGSYNEQFF,TRBV15,TRBJ2-1,-,-
TGCAGTGCTAGTACAGGGGGCACCGGGGAGCTGTTTTTT,CSASTGGTGELFF,TRBV20-1,TRBJ2-2,-,TRBD1
TGTGCCAGCAGTTTACTGATATCCGATACGCAGTATTTT,CASSLLISDTQYF,TRBV27,TRBJ2-3,-,-
TGTGCCAGCAGGAAGACAGGGGGCCCCAATCAGCCCCAGCATTTT,CASRKTGGPNQPQHF,TRBV5-6,TRBJ1-5,-,TRBD1
TGTGCCAGCTCACCGAGTTTGGCGTCGTTTAGCGATACGCAGTATTTT,CASSPSLASFSDTQYF,TRBV18,TRBJ2-3,many,-
TGTGCCAGCAGCCCTGAAAGTGAGATATACAATGAGCAGTTCTTC,CASSPESEIYNEQFF,TRBV7-6,TRBJ2-1,few,-
TGTGCCAGCAGCTCGACTAGCGGGGGGGAGACCCAGTACTTC,CASSSTSGGETQYF,TRBV5-8,TRBJ2-5,many,TRBD2
TGTGCCACCAGCAGAGATCGGGACCTGAGCACCTACAATGAGCAGTTCTTC,CATSRDRDLSTYNEQFF,TRBV15,TRBJ2-1,many,-